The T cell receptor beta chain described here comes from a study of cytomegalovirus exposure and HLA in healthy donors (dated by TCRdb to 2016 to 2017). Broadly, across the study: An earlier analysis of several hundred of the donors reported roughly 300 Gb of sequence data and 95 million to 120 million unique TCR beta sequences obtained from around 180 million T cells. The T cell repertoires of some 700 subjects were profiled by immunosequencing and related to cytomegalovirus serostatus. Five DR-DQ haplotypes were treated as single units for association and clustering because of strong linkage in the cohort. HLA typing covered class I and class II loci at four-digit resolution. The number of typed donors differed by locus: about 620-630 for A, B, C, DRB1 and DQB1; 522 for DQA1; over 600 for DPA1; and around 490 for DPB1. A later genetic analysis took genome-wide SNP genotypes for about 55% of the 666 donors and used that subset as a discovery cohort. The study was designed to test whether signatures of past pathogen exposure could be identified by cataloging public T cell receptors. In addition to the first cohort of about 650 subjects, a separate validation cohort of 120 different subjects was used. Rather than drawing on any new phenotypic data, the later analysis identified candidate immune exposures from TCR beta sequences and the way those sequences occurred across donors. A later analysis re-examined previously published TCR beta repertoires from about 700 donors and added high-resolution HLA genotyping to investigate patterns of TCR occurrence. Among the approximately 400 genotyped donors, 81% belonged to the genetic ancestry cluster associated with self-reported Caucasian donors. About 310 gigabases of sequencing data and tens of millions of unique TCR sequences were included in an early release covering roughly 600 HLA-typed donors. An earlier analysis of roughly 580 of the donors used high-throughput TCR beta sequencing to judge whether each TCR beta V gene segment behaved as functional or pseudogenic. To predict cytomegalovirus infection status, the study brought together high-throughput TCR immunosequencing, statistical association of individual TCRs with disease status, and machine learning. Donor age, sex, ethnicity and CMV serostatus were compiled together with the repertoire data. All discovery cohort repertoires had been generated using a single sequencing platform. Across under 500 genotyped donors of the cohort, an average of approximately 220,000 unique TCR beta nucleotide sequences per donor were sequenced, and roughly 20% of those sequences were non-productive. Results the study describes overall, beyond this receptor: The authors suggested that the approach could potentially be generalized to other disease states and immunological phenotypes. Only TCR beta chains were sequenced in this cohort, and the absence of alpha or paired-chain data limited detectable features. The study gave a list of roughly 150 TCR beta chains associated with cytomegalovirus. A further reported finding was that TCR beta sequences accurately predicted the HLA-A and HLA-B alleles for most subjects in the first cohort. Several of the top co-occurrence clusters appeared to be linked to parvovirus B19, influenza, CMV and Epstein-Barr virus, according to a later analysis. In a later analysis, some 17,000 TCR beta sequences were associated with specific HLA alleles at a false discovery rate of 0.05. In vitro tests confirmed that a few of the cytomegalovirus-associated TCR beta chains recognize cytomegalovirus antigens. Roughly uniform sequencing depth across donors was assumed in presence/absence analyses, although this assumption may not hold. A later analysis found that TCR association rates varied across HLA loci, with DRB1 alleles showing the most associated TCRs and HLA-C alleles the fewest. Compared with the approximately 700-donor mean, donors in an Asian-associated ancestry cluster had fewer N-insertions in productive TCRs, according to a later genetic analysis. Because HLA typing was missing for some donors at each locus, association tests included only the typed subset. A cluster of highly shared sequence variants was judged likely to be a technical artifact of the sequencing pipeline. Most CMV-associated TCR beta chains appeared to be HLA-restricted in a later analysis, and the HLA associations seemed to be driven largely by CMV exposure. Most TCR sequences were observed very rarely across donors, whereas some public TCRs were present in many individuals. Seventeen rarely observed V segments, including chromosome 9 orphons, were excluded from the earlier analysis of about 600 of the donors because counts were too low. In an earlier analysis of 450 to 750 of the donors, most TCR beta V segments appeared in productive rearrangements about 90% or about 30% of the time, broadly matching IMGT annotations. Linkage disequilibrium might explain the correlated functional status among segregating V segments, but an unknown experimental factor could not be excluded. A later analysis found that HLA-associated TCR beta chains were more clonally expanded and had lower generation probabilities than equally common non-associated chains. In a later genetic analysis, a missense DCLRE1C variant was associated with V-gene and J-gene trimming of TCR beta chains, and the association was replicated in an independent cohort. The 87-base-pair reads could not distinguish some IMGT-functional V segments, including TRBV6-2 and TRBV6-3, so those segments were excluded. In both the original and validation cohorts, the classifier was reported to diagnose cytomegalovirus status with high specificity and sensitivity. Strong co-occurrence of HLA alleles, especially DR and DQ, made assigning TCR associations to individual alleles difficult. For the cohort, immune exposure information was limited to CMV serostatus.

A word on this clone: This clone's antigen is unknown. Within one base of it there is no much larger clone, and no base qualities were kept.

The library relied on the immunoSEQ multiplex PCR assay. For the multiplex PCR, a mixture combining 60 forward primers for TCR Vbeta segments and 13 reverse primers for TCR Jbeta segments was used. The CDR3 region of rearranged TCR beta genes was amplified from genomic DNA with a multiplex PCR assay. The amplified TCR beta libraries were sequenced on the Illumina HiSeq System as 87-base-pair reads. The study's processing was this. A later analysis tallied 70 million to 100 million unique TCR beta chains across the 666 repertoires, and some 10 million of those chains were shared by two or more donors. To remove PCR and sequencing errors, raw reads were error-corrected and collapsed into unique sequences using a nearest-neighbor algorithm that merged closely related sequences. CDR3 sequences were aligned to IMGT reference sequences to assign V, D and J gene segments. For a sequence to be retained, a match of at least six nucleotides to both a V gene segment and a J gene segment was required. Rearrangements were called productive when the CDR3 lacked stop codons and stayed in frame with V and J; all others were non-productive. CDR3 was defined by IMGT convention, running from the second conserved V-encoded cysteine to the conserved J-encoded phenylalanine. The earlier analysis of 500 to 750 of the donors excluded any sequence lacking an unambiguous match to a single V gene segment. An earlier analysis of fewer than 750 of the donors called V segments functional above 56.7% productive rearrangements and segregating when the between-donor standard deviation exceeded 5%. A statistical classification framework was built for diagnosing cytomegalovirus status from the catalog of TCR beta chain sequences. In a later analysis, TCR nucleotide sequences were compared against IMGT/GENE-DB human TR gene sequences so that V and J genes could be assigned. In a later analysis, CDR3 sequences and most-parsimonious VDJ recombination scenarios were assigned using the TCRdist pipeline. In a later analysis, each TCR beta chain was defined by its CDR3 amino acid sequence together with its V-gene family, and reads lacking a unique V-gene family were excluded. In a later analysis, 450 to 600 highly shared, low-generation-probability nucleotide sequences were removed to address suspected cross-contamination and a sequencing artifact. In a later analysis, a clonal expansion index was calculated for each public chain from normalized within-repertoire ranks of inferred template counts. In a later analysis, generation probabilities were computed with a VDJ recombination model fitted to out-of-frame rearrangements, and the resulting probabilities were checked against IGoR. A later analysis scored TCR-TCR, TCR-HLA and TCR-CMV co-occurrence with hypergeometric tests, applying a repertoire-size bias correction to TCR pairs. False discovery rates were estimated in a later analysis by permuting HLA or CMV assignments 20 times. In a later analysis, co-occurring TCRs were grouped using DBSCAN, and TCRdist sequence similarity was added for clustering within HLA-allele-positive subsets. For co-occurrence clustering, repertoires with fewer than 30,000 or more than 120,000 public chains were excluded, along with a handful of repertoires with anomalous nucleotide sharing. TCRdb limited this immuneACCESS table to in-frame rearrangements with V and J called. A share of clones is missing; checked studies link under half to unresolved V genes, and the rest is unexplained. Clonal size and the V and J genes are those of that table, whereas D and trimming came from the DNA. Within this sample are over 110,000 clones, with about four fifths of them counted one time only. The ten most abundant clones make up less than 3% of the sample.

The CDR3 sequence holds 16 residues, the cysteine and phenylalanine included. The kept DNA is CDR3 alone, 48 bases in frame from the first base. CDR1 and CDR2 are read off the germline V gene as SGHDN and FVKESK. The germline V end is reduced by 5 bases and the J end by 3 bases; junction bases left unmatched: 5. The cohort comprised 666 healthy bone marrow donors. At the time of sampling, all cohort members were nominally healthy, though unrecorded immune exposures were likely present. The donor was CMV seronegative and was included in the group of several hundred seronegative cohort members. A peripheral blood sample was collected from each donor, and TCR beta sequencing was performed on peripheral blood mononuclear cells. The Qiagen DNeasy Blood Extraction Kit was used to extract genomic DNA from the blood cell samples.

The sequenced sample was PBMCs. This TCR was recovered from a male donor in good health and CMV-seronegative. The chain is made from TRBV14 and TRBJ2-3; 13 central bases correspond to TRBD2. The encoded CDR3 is CASSVTSGRNTDTQYF. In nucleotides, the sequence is TGTGCCAGCAGCGTGACTAGCGGGAGGAATACAGATACGCAGTATTTT.